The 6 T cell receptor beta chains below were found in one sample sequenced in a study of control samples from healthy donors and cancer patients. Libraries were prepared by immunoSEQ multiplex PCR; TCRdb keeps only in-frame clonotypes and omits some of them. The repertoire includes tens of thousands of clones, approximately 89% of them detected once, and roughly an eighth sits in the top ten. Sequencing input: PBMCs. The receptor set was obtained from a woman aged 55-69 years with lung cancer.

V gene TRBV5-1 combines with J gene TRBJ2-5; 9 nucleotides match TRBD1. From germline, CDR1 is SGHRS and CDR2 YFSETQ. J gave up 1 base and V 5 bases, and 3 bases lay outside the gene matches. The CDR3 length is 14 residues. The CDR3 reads CASRPGQGQETQYF. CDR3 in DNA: TGCGCCAGCAGGCCGGGACAGGGCCAAGAGACCCAGTACTTC. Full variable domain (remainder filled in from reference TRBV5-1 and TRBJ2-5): KAGVTQTPRYLIKTRGQQVTLSCSPISGHRSVSWYQQTPGQGLQFLFEYFSETQRNKGNFPGRFSGRQFSNSRSEMNVSTLELGDSALYLCASRPGQGQETQYFGPGTRLLVL.

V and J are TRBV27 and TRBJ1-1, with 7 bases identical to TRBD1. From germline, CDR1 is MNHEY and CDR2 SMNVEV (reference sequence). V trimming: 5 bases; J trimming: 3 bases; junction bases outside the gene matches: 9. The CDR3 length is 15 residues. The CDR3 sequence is CASSPAGGGYTEAFF. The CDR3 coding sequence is TGTGCCAGCAGTCCAGCAGGGGGAGGGTACACTGAAGCTTTCTTT.

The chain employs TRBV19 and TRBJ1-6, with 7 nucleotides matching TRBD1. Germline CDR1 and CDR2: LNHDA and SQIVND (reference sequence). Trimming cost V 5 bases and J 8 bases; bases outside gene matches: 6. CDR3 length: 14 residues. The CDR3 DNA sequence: TGTGCCAGTAGTGGCGGGACAGCCTATTCACCCCTCCACTTT. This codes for CASSGGTAYSPLHF.

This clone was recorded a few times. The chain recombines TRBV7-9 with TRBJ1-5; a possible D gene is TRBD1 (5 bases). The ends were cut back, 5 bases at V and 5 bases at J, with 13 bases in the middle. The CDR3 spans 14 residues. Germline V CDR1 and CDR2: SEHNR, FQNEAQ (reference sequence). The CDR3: CASSPMGPYQPQHF. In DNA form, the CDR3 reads TGTGCCAGCAGCCCGATGGGACCTTATCAGCCCCAGCATTTT.

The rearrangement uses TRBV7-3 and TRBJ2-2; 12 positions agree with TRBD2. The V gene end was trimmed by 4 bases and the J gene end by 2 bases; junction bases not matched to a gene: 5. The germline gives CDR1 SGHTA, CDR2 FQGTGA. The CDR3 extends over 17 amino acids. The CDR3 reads CASSSPSGGANTGELFF. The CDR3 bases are TGTGCCAGCAGCTCTCCTAGCGGGGGGGCCAACACCGGGGAGCTGTTTTTT.

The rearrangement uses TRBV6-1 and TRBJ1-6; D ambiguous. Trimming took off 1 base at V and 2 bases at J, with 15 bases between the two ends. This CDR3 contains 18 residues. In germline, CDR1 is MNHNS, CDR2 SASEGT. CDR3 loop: CASSEDSWFTTYNSPLHF. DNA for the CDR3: TGTGCCAGCAGTGAAGACTCGTGGTTCACGACCTATAATTCACCCCTCCACTTT.